Following are 16 T cell receptor beta chains from one sample sequenced in a study of graft-versus-host responses after intestinal transplantation. Their antigen targets remain unknown. The method was immunoSEQ multiplex PCR; TCRdb's version includes in-frame clones alone and lacks a portion of them. The profile covers roughly 130,000 clones, with 85% to 95% appearing a single time and roughly 0.2% taken by the ten largest. This material consisted of unstimulated CD4+ T cells sorted from spleen or lymph node cells, taken before intestinal transplant. The receptors were sampled from a human donor who received an intestinal transplant.

The gene calls are TRBV30 and TRBJ1-5; D gene ambiguous. CDR1 GTSNPN and CDR2 SVGIG come from the germline V gene (reference sequence). This CDR3 spans 13 amino acids. V dropped 3 bases and J dropped 0 bases, with 6 bases sitting between them. This CDR3 is CAWSPNSNQPQHF. The CDR3 bases are TGTGCCTGGAGCCCAAATAGCAATCAGCCCCAGCATTTT.

This clone was seen a single time. The CDR3 sequence is CASSIPGLWETQYF. The CDR3 DNA is TGTGCCAGTAGTATCCCGGGACTATGGGAGACCCAGTACTTC. The chain is built from TRBV19 and TRBJ2-5; 7 bases map to TRBD2. Germline CDR1 and CDR2: LNHDA and SQIVND (reference sequence). CDR3 length: 14 residues. The ends lost 3 bases at V and 5 bases at J; junction bases unmatched: 6.

The chain carries TRBV4-2 and TRBJ2-7, with 10 bases aligning to TRBD1. The CDR3 spans 15 residues. Germline CDR1 reads LGHNA; CDR2 reads YNFKEQ. The J segment lost 4 bases and the V segment lost 3 bases, leaving 6 bases of the junction unmatched. DNA of the CDR3: TGTGCCAGCAGCCAGTCCGGGACAGGGGTTTACGAGCAGTACTTC. Amino acids: CASSQSGTGVYEQYF.

The chain recombines TRBV4-2 with TRBJ2-1; D remains ambiguous. The CDR3 is 13 residues long. V lost 1 base and J lost 5, with 6 bases in between. CDR1 and CDR2 from the germline V gene are LGHNA and YNFKEQ. The CDR3 region is CASSQVQDNEQFF. CDR3 DNA sequence: TGTGCCAGCAGCCAAGTTCAGGACAATGAGCAGTTCTTC.

The V and J genes are TRBV7-3 and TRBJ2-6; D not resolved. Trimming removed 5 bases at V and 0 bases at J, with 8 bases between. CDR3 size: 15 residues. CDR1 and CDR2 (germline): SGHTA, FQGTGA. The CDR3 is CASSNYISGANVLTF. The CDR3 DNA sequence: TGTGCCAGCAGCAATTATATCTCTGGGGCCAACGTCCTGACTTTC.

This clone was seen a handful of times. The CDR3, as DNA: TGTGCCACCGAGACAGTAGATAATTCACCCCTCCACTTT. This sequence encodes CATETVDNSPLHF. The rearrangement joins TRBV6-5 to TRBJ1-6; D is perhaps TRBD1 (5 bases). V dropped 10 bases and J dropped 5 bases, with 12 bases sitting between them. The germline gives CDR1 MNHEY, CDR2 SVGAGI. The CDR3 has 13 residues.

The J gene is TRBJ2-5, the V gene TRBV5-1; D gene unclear. The assigned J gene may be wrong: the sequence end matches TRBJ2-7 better. CDR3 length: 12 residues. Germline lookup yields CDR1 SGHRS and CDR2 YFSETQ. The CDR3: CASSLDTSEQYF. The CDR3 region has the DNA TGCGCCAGCAGCTTAGACACTTCCGAGCAGTACTTC.

The V call is TRBV7-3, the J call TRBJ2-1, with 7 bases matching TRBD1. Trimming at V came to 0 bases and at J to 8 bases, leaving 13 bases not matched to a gene. CDR1 is SGHTA and CDR2 is FQGTGA in the germline V gene. CDR3 length: 17 residues. The DNA for the CDR3 is TGTGCCAGCAGCTTAACCGCCCCGGGACAGCTGTACGATGAGCAGTTCTTC. Its protein product is CASSLTAPGQLYDEQFF. Looking up the rest from reference TRBV7-3 and TRBJ2-1 gives the full variable domain: GAGVSQTPSNKVTEKGKYVELRCDPISGHTALYWYRQSLGQGPEFLIYFQGTGAADDSGLPNDRFFAVRPEGSVSTLKIQRTERGDSAVYLCASSLTAPGQLYDEQFFGPGTRLTVL.

This chain connects TRBV9 to TRBJ2-3; 9 bases agree with TRBD2. The CDR3 spans 14 residues. CDR1 SGDLS and CDR2 YYNGEE come from the germline V gene. V was pared by 4 bases and J by 2 bases, with 2 bases of the junction left unmatched. CDR3 loop: CASSPSGITDTQYF. The DNA of the CDR3 is TGTGCCAGCAGCCCTAGCGGGATCACAGATACGCAGTATTTT.

The gene calls are TRBV6-1 and TRBJ2-1, with 7 bases aligning to TRBD2. CDR1 is MNHNS and CDR2 is SASEGT in the germline V gene. V lost 5 bases, J lost 0 bases, and 4 bases stayed unmatched. The CDR3 totals 15 residues. The CDR3 DNA follows: TGTGCCAGCAGTTCTAGCGGTAGCTCCTACAATGAGCAGTTCTTC. As protein: CASSSSGSSYNEQFF.

The chain combines TRBV4-2 with TRBJ2-1; possibly TRBD2 for D (7 bases). The V end was cut by 0 bases, the J end by 4 bases, with 16 bases between. This CDR3 is built from 17 residues. Germline-derived CDR1 and CDR2 are LGHNA and YNFKEQ. The CDR3 sequence is CASSQEGGDPLYNEQFF. In DNA form, the CDR3 reads TGTGCCAGCAGCCAAGAAGGGGGGGACCCCTTATACAATGAGCAGTTCTTC.

This chain connects TRBV7-2 to TRBJ2-5; 8 nucleotides line up with TRBD2. Losses at the gene ends were 1 base for V and 5 bases for J; bases not matched to a gene: 15. Per the germline V gene, CDR1 is SGHTA and CDR2 is FQGNSA. This CDR3 is built from 18 residues. CDR3 sequence: CASSLVRGTRGLVETQYF. In nucleotides, the CDR3 is TGTGCCAGCAGCTTAGTACGTGGTACTAGGGGACTAGTGGAGACCCAGTACTTC. Full variable domain (missing parts from reference TRBV7-2 and TRBJ2-5): GAGVSQSPSNKVTEKGKDVELRCDPISGHTALYWYRQSLGQGLEFLIYFQGNSAPDKSGLPSDRFSAERTGGSVSTLTIQRTQQEDSAVYLCASSLVRGTRGLVETQYFGPGTRLLVL.

The chain has TRBV10-2 and TRBJ2-3, with D perhaps matching TRBD2 (6 bases). This CDR3 spans 16 amino acids. The V gene's germline CDR1 is WSHSY and CDR2 SAAADI. The germline V and J ends were trimmed by 3 bases and 0 bases, with 13 bases remaining between them. The CDR3 nucleotides read TGCGCCAGCAGTGATTCTGCGGGGCCTAGCACAGATACGCAGTATTTT. This gives the protein CASSDSAGPSTDTQYF.

The V gene is TRBV7-9, the J gene TRBJ2-2; 7 positions agree with TRBD2. V lost 4 bases and J lost 1; bases outside the gene matches: 9. The CDR3 has 17 residues. From germline, CDR1 is SEHNR and CDR2 FQNEAQ (reference sequence). The CDR3 nucleotides read TGTGCCAGCAGCTGGAAGGGAGGGCCAGGGAACACCGGGGAGCTGTTTTTT. This codes for CASSWKGGPGNTGELFF.

The V and J genes are TRBV10-2 and TRBJ2-7; D is unclear. The CDR3 has 14 amino acids. Germline values: CDR1 WSHSY, CDR2 SAAADI. Trimming took off 7 bases at V and 1 base at J, with 14 bases between the two ends. Here the CDR3 DNA reads TGCGCCAGCACAAGTCAGGTCCCGTCCTACGAGCAGTACTTC. Amino acid sequence: CASTSQVPSYEQYF.

This chain uses TRBV6-5 with TRBJ1-1; D not resolved. The CDR3 covers 13 residues. V shed 2 bases and J shed 4 bases, with 8 bases lying between them. Germline CDR1 reads MNHEY; CDR2 reads SVGAGI. The CDR3 nucleotides are TGTGCCAGCAGTTACCTACGGGGCACTGAAGCTTTCTTT. Translation gives CASSYLRGTEAFF.